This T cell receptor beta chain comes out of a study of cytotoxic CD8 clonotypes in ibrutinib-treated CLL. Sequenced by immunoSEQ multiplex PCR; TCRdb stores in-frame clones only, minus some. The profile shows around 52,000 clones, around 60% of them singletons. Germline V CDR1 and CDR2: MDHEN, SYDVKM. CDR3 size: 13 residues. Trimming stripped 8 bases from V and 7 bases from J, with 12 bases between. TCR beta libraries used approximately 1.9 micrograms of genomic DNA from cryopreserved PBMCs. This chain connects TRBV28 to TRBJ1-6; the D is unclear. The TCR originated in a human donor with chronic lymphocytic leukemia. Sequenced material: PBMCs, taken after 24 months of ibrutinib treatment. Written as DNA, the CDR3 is TGTGCCAGCCGGGAGCGCCAGAATTCACCCCTCCACTTT. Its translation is CASRERQNSPLHF.